Shown below are 27 T cell receptor beta chains from a single sample sequenced in a study of Graves' ophthalmopathy and Graves' hyperthyroidism. RNA transcripts were the source from which TCR beta CDR3 regions were amplified. Amplification began with first-round RT-PCR using HTBI primers, then second-round multiplex PCR was performed. One entry per CDR3 protein, called by TCRdb with MiXCR from the multiplex PCR reads. The sample lists under 800,000 distinct CDR3 sequences; about 24% were seen once. Sequences were obtained from peripheral blood. These receptors were collected from a woman in her late teens or twenties with stable Graves' hyperthyroidism. Some clones in this sample may be carry-over from other donors' samples.

This clonotype was seen at least ten times. The J gene is TRBJ1-2, the V gene TRBV27; D remains unclear. Per the germline V gene, CDR1 is MNHEY and CDR2 is SMNVEV (reference sequence). CDR3 length: 13 amino acids. V lost 2 bases and J 8 bases, leaving 12 bases between the germline ends. The CDR3 sequence: CASSLDGLGGYTF. The CDR3 bases are TGTGCCAGCAGTTTAGACGGGCTAGGAGGCTACACCTTC.

This clonotype was counted only a few times. A clone one base away is much larger, so this may be a read error. J is TRBJ2-5 and V is TRBV20-1, with TRBD1 matching over 8 bases. Germline V lookup: CDR1 DFQATT, CDR2 SNEGSKA (reference sequence). The CDR3 spans 14 residues. CDR3 sequence: CSASAAGGRETQDF. The CDR3, as DNA: TGCAGTGCTAGCGCGGCAGGGGGCCGGGAGACCCAGGACTTC.

The chain has TRBV11-2 and TRBJ1-2; D possibly corresponds to TRBD1 (5 bases). CDR1 and CDR2 (germline): SGHAT, FQNNGV. The V end was cut by 6 bases, the J end by 3 bases, with 23 bases between. The CDR3 covers 17 residues. As DNA, the CDR3 is TGTGCCAGCAGTAACCCCGGATTGGGGCCTACTTACTATGGCTACACCTTC. It encodes CASSNPGLGPTYYGYTF.

At least ten counts were recorded for this clonotype. The chain combines TRBV5-1 with TRBJ1-2; D gene ambiguous. CDR1 is SGHRS and CDR2 is YFSETQ in the germline V gene. V shed 4 bases and J shed 2 bases, with 9 bases lying between them. The CDR3 is 13 residues long. The CDR3 region has the DNA TGCGCCAGCAGCCCCAAGGCAAACTATGGCTACACCTTC. Encoded protein: CASSPKANYGYTF.

This chain joins TRBV7-2 and TRBJ2-5; no clear D gene. The CDR3 is 13 amino acids. Germline-derived CDR1 and CDR2 are SGHTA and FQGNSA. The V gene lost 5 bases and the J gene lost 4 bases, with 11 bases spanning the gap. The CDR3 DNA follows: TGTGCCAGCAGCGTGCCCCCGGGAGAGACCCAGTACTTC. Translated, it gives CASSVPPGETQYF.

With respect to this clonotype: A much bigger clone sits one base away, suggesting this may be a read error. This likely comes from a read error, as the CDR3 has no conserved phenylalanine or tryptophan at its end. The rearrangement uses TRBV12-3 or TRBV12-4 and TRBJ2-5; possibly TRBD2 for D (7 bases). This CDR3 region has 13 residues. With 4 bases removed from V and 5 bases from J, the gap between germline ends came to 11 bases. CDR3 coding DNA: TGTGCCAGCAGTTGGGGGGGGCGGGAGACCCAGTACTAC. Its protein product is CASSWGGRETQYY.

This clonotype was counted at least ten times. CDR3 protein: CASSKLGGEQYF. The CDR3 nucleotides read TGTGCCAGCAGTAAATTAGGGGGCGAGCAGTACTTC. The gene calls are TRBV27 and TRBJ2-7; D may be TRBD1 (6 bases). This CDR3 spans 12 amino acids. Germline CDR1 MNHEY, CDR2 SMNVEV (reference sequence). Trimming removed 5 bases from V and 6 bases from J, with 11 bases in between.

This clonotype was found a few times. The rearrangement links TRBV7-2 to TRBJ2-2, with a tentative D call TRBD2 (6 bases). The germline V gene encodes CDR1 SGHTA and CDR2 FQGNSA. V was cut by 3 bases and J by 4 bases, with 12 bases left in between. CDR3 size: 15 residues. CDR3 in amino acids: CASSFGGVRTGELFF. CDR3 in DNA: TGTGCCAGCAGCTTCGGCGGGGTTCGCACCGGGGAGCTGTTTTTT. The full variable domain, completed using reference TRBV7-2 and TRBJ2-2, is GAGVSQSPSNKVTEKGKDVELRCDPISGHTALYWYRQSLGQGLEFLIYFQGNSAPDKSGLPSDRFSAERTGGSVSTLTIQRTQQEDSAVYLCASSFGGVRTGELFFGEGSRLTVL.

This clonotype has a count of ten or more. The rearrangement uses TRBV12-3 or TRBV12-4 and TRBJ1-2; D possibly corresponds to TRBD1 (5 bases). The CDR3 length is 15 residues. With 2 bases removed from V and 4 bases from J, the gap between germline ends came to 14 bases. CDR3 loop: CASSLSGRDRYGYTF. The CDR3 nucleotides are TGTGCCAGCAGTTTATCCGGCAGGGACCGCTATGGCTACACCTTC.

This clonotype was picked up many times. The gene calls are TRBV19 and TRBJ1-1; 7 bases are a match to TRBD1. Germline CDR1 LNHDA, CDR2 SQIVND (reference sequence). Germline trimming cut 10 bases from V and 5 bases from J; bases unmatched to any gene: 4. This CDR3 has 11 amino acids. The CDR3 region is CATTGATEAFF. The CDR3 coding sequence is TGTGCCACTACAGGGGCGACTGAAGCTTTCTTT. Full variable domain (missing parts from reference TRBV19 and TRBJ1-1): DGGITQSPKYLFRKEGQNVTLSCEQNLNHDAMYWYRQDPGQGLRLIYYSQIVNDFQKGDIAEGYSVSREKKESFPLTVTSAQKNPTAFYLCATTGATEAFFGQGTRLTVV.

This clonotype was counted at least ten times. V and J are TRBV6-2 or TRBV6-3 and TRBJ2-1, with TRBD2 matching 8 bases. CDR3 length equals 17 residues. The germline V gene has CDR1 MNHEY and CDR2 SVGEGT. V lost 7 bases to trimming and J lost 0 bases; unmatched junction nucleotides: 11. CDR3 region: CASTSGRGVSSYNEQFF. For the CDR3, the DNA is TGTGCCAGCACCTCCGGGAGGGGCGTTAGCTCCTACAATGAGCAGTTCTTC.

Only a few counts were recorded for this clonotype. The chain employs TRBV20-1 and TRBJ2-5; D is possibly TRBD2 (7 bases). The CDR3 sequence is 14 residues long. V was clipped by 3 bases and J by 5 bases, with 16 bases between them. Germline values: CDR1 DFQATT, CDR2 SNEGSKA (reference sequence). CDR3 loop: CSARGGGLGETQYF. In nucleotides, the CDR3 is TGCAGTGCTAGGGGCGGGGGCCTGGGGGAGACCCAGTACTTC.

This clonotype was found many times. The chain uses TRBV6-2 or TRBV6-3 and TRBJ2-2; TRBD2 agrees at 11 bases. The CDR3 is made up of 18 amino acids. From germline, CDR1 is MNHEY and CDR2 SVGEGT. Trimming removed 2 bases from V and 6 bases from J; junction bases left unmatched: 11. CDR3 loop: CASSYLRSGRAGAGELFF. Here the CDR3 DNA reads TGTGCCAGCAGTTACCTCCGTAGCGGGAGGGCCGGGGCCGGGGAGCTGTTTTTT.

This clonotype was seen a few times. The J gene is TRBJ1-1, the V gene TRBV24-1; D remains ambiguous. Deletions cut 6 bases from V and 2 bases from J, with 6 bases between. CDR3 length: 12 amino acids. Germline-derived CDR1 and CDR2 are KGHDR and SFDVKD. The CDR3 DNA follows: TGTGCCACCAGTCTGGGAAACACTGAAGCTTTCTTT. It yields the protein CATSLGNTEAFF.

The V call is TRBV12-3 or TRBV12-4, the J call TRBJ2-5, with 7 bases aligning to TRBD2. CDR3 length equals 12 residues. The V gene end was trimmed by 4 bases and the J gene end by 7 bases; junction bases not matched to a gene: 3. The CDR3 is CASSSTGGTQYF. CDR3 coding DNA: TGTGCCAGCAGTTCGACGGGAGGGACCCAGTACTTC.

This clonotype occurred many times. The chain recombines TRBV6-1 with TRBJ2-7; D is perhaps TRBD2 (5 bases). V shed 5 bases and J shed 6 bases, with 17 bases lying between them. The CDR3 length is 14 residues. Germline CDR1 is MNHNS and CDR2 is SASEGT. The CDR3 coding sequence is TGTGCCAGCAGTACCTGGAGGTCCATGGGCGAGCAGTACTTC. As protein: CASSTWRSMGEQYF.

This clonotype appeared once. V is TRBV6-1 and J is TRBJ1-2; the match to TRBD1 covers 8 bases. In germline, CDR1 is MNHNS, CDR2 SASEGT. This CDR3 comprises 14 residues. Unmatched junction bases numbered 8, after V lost 6 bases and J lost 5 bases. The CDR3 DNA follows: TGTGCCAGCAGCATGGACAGGGCGGGGTATGGCTACACCTTC. This codes for CASSMDRAGYGYTF.

The genes are TRBV25-1 and TRBJ1-3, with D possibly matching TRBD1 (6 bases). Trimming cost V 7 bases and J 0 bases, with 13 bases left between them. The CDR3 is made up of 15 amino acids. Germline-derived CDR1 and CDR2 are MGHDK and SYGVNS. The CDR3 DNA reads TGTGCCAGCATCCCCCAGGGGCTCTCTGGAAACACCATATATTTT. Protein product: CASIPQGLSGNTIYF.

This clonotype was detected many times. J is TRBJ2-7 and V is TRBV5-1, with D perhaps TRBD2 (5 bases). Trimming took off 0 bases at V and 2 bases at J, with 9 bases between the two ends. CDR3 length equals 14 residues. The germline V gene has CDR1 SGHRS and CDR2 YFSETQ. The CDR3 DNA is TGCGCCAGCAGCTTGGCCGACGGGACCTACGAGCAGTACTTC. Translating it yields CASSLADGTYEQYF.

This clonotype was found many times. This chain connects TRBV11-1 to TRBJ2-6; either TRBD1 or TRBD2 may fit D (6 bases each). The CDR3 spans 19 residues. V lost 5 bases, J lost 1 base, and 21 bases lay in between. Germline values: CDR1 SGHAT, CDR2 FQDESV (reference sequence). Written as DNA, the CDR3 is TGTGCCAGCAGCAGCCTTCGGGGGCGGAGATCGTCTGGGGCCAACGTCCTGACTTTC. Its protein is CASSSLRGRRSSGANVLTF.

In its sample, this clonotype was seen many times. This may be a read error: a much more frequent sequence differs by one nucleotide. This CDR3 fails to terminate in the conserved phenylalanine or tryptophan, so it likely reflects a read error. The chain combines TRBV6-1 with TRBJ1-1; TRBD1 is a possible D gene (6 bases). The germline CDR1 and CDR2 sequences are MNHNS and SASEGT. The V end lost 4 bases, the J end lost 3 bases, and 9 bases lay between the germline ends. The CDR3 sequence is 13 residues long. Written as DNA, the CDR3 is TGTGCCAGCAGTGTGGACAGAGACACTGAAGCTTTCTCT. This codes for CASSVDRDTEAFS.

At least ten counts were recorded for this clonotype. The rearrangement joins TRBV5-6 to TRBJ2-2, with 7 bases fitting TRBD1. The V and J ends lost 2 bases and 0 bases, in that order; junction bases with no gene match: 4. Germline values: CDR1 SGHDT, CDR2 YYEEEE. There are 16 residues in the CDR3. The CDR3 DNA reads TGTGCCAGCAGCTTCTGGGACAGACCGAACACCGGGGAGCTGTTTTTT. It is translated as CASSFWDRPNTGELFF.

This clonotype was counted many times. The chain links TRBV6-5 to TRBJ1-3, with 8 bases that match TRBD1. Germline CDR1 and CDR2: MNHEY and SVGAGI. With V trimmed by 7 bases and J by 4 bases, 3 bases remained unmatched. CDR3 size: 13 residues. The CDR3: CASKTGAGNTIYF. CDR3 DNA sequence: TGTGCCAGCAAGACAGGGGCCGGAAACACCATATATTTT.

In its sample, this clonotype was seen many times. The chain employs TRBV25-1 and TRBJ2-7; no clear D gene. With 1 base removed from V and 6 bases from J, the gap between germline ends came to 4 bases. The CDR3 totals 11 residues. Germline V gene lookup returns CDR1 MGHDK and CDR2 SYGVNS. The CDR3 is CASSEWGEQYF. CDR3 coding DNA: TGTGCCAGCAGTGAATGGGGCGAGCAGTACTTC.

This sequence joins TRBV12-3 or TRBV12-4 and TRBJ2-7; D assignment may be TRBD1 or TRBD2 (5 bases each). Deletions cut 6 bases from V and 0 bases from J, with 18 bases between. There are 16 residues in the CDR3. DNA of the CDR3: TGTGCCAGCAGAGATTTCGGTAAGGGGACCTCCTACGAGCAGTACTTC. Translating gives CASRDFGKGTSYEQYF.

This clonotype showed up many times. The chain is built from TRBV3-1 and TRBJ1-1; D not certain. Trimming shortened V by 4 bases and J by 7 bases, and 7 bases separated the two germline ends. The CDR3 covers 11 residues. The germline V gene encodes CDR1 LGHDT and CDR2 YNNKEL (reference sequence). The DNA of the CDR3 is TGTGCCAGCAGCCGACAAAGTGAAGCTTTCTTT. Translating gives CASSRQSEAFF.

The gene calls are TRBV7-8 and TRBJ2-5; D might be TRBD1 or TRBD2, each matching 5 bases. The germline gives CDR1 SGHVS, CDR2 FQNEAQ. Trimming pared 5 bases from V and 5 bases from J, leaving 21 bases between. This CDR3 is 16 amino acids long. CDR3 in DNA: TGTGCCAGCAGCCCCAACCGGGACCCCCGCGCGGAGACCCAGTACTTC. Translated, it gives CASSPNRDPRAETQYF. The full variable domain, rest sourced from reference TRBV7-8 and TRBJ2-5, is GAGVSQSPRYKVAKRGQDVALRCDPISGHVSLFWYQQALGQGPEFLTYFQNEAQLDKSGLPSDRFFAERPEGSVSTLKIQRTQQEDSAVYLCASSPNRDPRAETQYFGPGTRLLVL.